This T cell receptor beta chain appears in the sequencing data of a study of Graves' ophthalmopathy and Graves' hyperthyroidism. RNA transcripts served as template for amplifying TCR beta CDR3 sequences. The workflow started with a first-round RT-PCR run with HTBI primers and then moved on to a second-round multiplex PCR. TCRdb reprocessed the multiplex PCR reads with MiXCR, giving one entry per CDR3 protein. The data contain approximately 1.2 million distinct CDR3 sequences, about 35% of them singletons. Patients with other autoimmune diseases, uncontrolled infections, pregnancy or lactation were excluded. The sample holds many counts of this clonotype. Input material: peripheral blood or thyroid tissue (not recorded which). The clonotype was recovered from an adult man with Graves' hyperthyroidism.

The CDR3 coding sequence is TGCGCCAGCAGTGCTTGGGGTCAAGAGACCCAGTACTTC. It yields the protein CASSAWGQETQYF. This sequence joins TRBV10-2 and TRBJ2-5; D is unresolved. The CDR3 has 13 amino acids. Germline V lookup: CDR1 WSHSY, CDR2 SAAADI. Deletions cut 4 bases from V and 2 bases from J, with 8 bases between.